This passage covers 2 T cell receptor beta chains from one sample sequenced in a study of shared clonotypes between healthy human individuals. Assay used: immunoSEQ multiplex PCR; TCRdb lists only in-frame clones, some missing. Of over 1.5 million clones listed, approximately 98% are singletons. Sequenced material: naive CD4+ T cells sorted from blood. The subset: CD45RA+ positively selected. The receptors shown here come from a man in his thirties or forties in good health.

The chain has TRBV2 and TRBJ2-7; 11 nucleotides agree with TRBD2. Germline values: CDR1 SNHLY, CDR2 FYNNEI. J lost 3 bases, V lost 0 bases, and 1 base had no gene match. This CDR3 region has 15 residues. The CDR3, as DNA: TGTGCCAGCAGTGAAGCTAGCGGGAGGGTCTACGAGCAGTACTTC. This sequence encodes CASSEASGRVYEQYF.

The CDR3 spells CASSPRTATNTGELFF. The DNA of the CDR3 is TGTGCCAGCAGCCCTCGGACAGCTACGAACACCGGGGAGCTGTTTTTT. This chain uses TRBV11-2 with TRBJ2-2; the D gene is possibly TRBD1 (6 bases). Deletions cut 5 bases from V and 0 bases from J, with 13 bases between. CDR3 length equals 16 residues. Germline V gene lookup returns CDR1 SGHAT and CDR2 FQNNGV.